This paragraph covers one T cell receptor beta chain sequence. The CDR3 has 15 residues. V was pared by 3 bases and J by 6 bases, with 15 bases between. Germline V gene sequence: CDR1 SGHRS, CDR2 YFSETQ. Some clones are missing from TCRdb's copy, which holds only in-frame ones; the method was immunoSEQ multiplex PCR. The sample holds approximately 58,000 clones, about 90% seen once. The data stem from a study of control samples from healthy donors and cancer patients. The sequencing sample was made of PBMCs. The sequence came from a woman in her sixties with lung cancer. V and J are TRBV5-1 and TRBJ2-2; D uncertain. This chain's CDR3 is CASSYSPTRAGELFF. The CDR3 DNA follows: TGCGCCAGCAGCTATTCGCCGACCCGGGCCGGGGAGCTGTTTTTT.